The rows below give T cell receptor beta chains drawn from one sample of a study of shared clonotypes between healthy human individuals. Here immunoSEQ multiplex PCR was the method, and the copy in TCRdb shows in-frame clones only, minus some. The repertoire has about 2.2 million clones, about 94% of them found once; the top ten carry under 2%. The sequenced sample consisted of naive CD8+ T cells from PBMCs. The receptors come from a man aged 18 to 30 in good health. Some clones in this sample may be carry-over from other donors' samples. CDR3s include the opening cysteine and the closing phenylalanine or tryptophan. A D gene is named only where the DNA matches it firmly. Clone sizes are given selectively: once, few, many, or a class where the clone is expanded.

length: 14; size: NA; V: TRBV6-5; D: NA; J: TRBJ2-7; DNA: TGTGCCAGCAGTTATGGGCAGGGAAACGACGAGCAGTACTTC; CDR3: CASSYGQGNDEQYF
length: 15; size: NA; V: TRBV5-4; D: NA; J: TRBJ2-3; DNA: TGTGCCAGCAGCTATAATCCTGTTTCGACAGATACGCAGTATTTT; CDR3: CASSYNPVSTDTQYF
length: 14; size: NA; V: TRBV27; D: NA; J: TRBJ2-7; DNA: TGTGCCAGCAGTTTATTGGTACAGGGAGACGAGCAGTACTTC; CDR3: CASSLLVQGDEQYF
length: 14; size: NA; V: TRBV27; D: TRBD1; J: TRBJ2-5; DNA: TGTGCCAGCAGTTCCTGGGACAGCCAAGAGACCCAGTACTTC; CDR3: CASSSWDSQETQYF
length: 15; size: NA; V: TRBV7-9; D: TRBD2; J: TRBJ2-2; DNA: TGTGCCAGCAGCTCTAGCGGGAAGAACACCGGGGAGCTGTTTTTT; CDR3: CASSSSGKNTGELFF
length: 14; size: NA; V: TRBV7-9; D: TRBD2; J: TRBJ2-1; DNA: TGTGCCAGCAGTGAGCTAGCGGGACGCAATGAGCAGTTCTTC; CDR3: CASSELAGRNEQFF
length: 17; size: once; V: TRBV9; D: NA; J: TRBJ1-5; DNA: TGTGCCAGCAGCGTAGGGCCAGGGGCTCATAGCAATCAGCCCCAGCATTTT; CDR3: CASSVGPGAHSNQPQHF
length: 20; size: NA; V: TRBV19; D: NA; J: TRBJ1-5; DNA: TGTGCCAGTAGTATTGAGTACCTAATGACTGAGAAAATAAGGGGTCAGCCCCAGCATTTT; CDR3: CASSIEYLMTEKIRGQPQHF
length: 13; size: NA; V: TRBV25-1; D: NA; J: TRBJ1-2; DNA: TGTGCCAGCAGTGAATCAGGTGGGGCCCTCTACACCTTC; CDR3: CASSESGGALYTF
length: 12; size: NA; V: TRBV6-5; D: TRBD1; J: TRBJ1-1; DNA: TGTGCCAGCAGTTACAGGCAGGGGGAGGCTTTCTTT; CDR3: CASSYRQGEAFF
length: 15; size: NA; V: TRBV19; D: NA; J: TRBJ1-1; DNA: TGTGCCAGTAGTATAGTCGGAGACCCGAACACTGAAGCTTTCTTT; CDR3: CASSIVGDPNTEAFF
length: 13; size: NA; V: TRBV6-6; D: NA; J: TRBJ1-2; DNA: TGTGCCAGCAGTTTCCAAGACTACTATGGCTACACCTTC; CDR3: CASSFQDYYGYTF
length: 15; size: NA; V: TRBV4-2; D: TRBD1; J: TRBJ2-7; DNA: TGTGCCAGCAGCCAAAGTTGGACAGGGGTCCACGAGCAGTACTTC; CDR3: CASSQSWTGVHEQYF
length: 12; size: NA; V: TRBV9; D: TRBD2; J: TRBJ2-3; DNA: TGTGCCAGCAGCGGGAGCGGGGAGACGCAGTATTTT; CDR3: CASSGSGETQYF
length: 15; size: NA; V: TRBV5-4; D: NA; J: TRBJ2-2; DNA: TGTGCCAGCAGCTTCGGTACACAGAACACCGGGGAGCTGTTTTTT; CDR3: CASSFGTQNTGELFF
length: 16; size: NA; V: TRBV5-5; D: NA; J: TRBJ2-3; DNA: TGTGCCAGCAGCCGTAAAGGCGAGTCCAGCACAGATACGCAGTATTTT; CDR3: CASSRKGESSTDTQYF
length: 16; size: NA; V: TRBV6-5; D: NA; J: TRBJ2-3; DNA: TGTGCCAGCAGTTATGGGTGGGAGCCATTCCGTAATACGCAGTATTTT; CDR3: CASSYGWEPFRNTQYF
length: 15; size: NA; V: TRBV27; D: TRBD1; J: TRBJ1-5; DNA: TGTGCCAGCAGTTTAGTTCAGGGGGCCAGTCAGCCCCAGCATTTT; CDR3: CASSLVQGASQPQHF
length: 16; size: NA; V: TRBV7-3; D: NA; J: TRBJ2-1; DNA: TGTGCCAGCAGCTTATGGGGGCGCTCCCCCCTCAATGAGCAGTTCTTC; CDR3: CASSLWGRSPLNEQFF
length: 16; size: NA; V: TRBV10-3; D: TRBD1; J: TRBJ2-7; DNA: TGTGCCATCAGTCAGACAGGGGGCCCACCACATTACGAGCAGTACTTC; CDR3: CAISQTGGPPHYEQYF
length: 16; size: NA; V: TRBV5-1; D: NA; J: TRBJ1-4; DNA: TGCGCCAGCAGCGTGGGCAGGGGAGGTTTAGATGAAAAACTGTTTTTT; CDR3: CASSVGRGGLDEKLFF
length: 16; size: NA; V: TRBV9; D: TRBD2; J: TRBJ2-7; DNA: TGTGCCAGCAGCGATAGGGTCGGGAGGCCCACCTACGAGCAGTACTTC; CDR3: CASSDRVGRPTYEQYF
length: 16; size: NA; V: TRBV4-2; D: TRBD1; J: TRBJ1-1; DNA: TGTGCCAGCAGCCAAGGAAGGGGGCTGGTGAACACTGAAGCTTTCTTT; CDR3: CASSQGRGLVNTEAFF
length: 17; size: NA; V: TRBV28; D: TRBD2; J: TRBJ2-1; DNA: TGTGCCAGCAGTTTATCCCGACTAGCGGGCACCTACAATGAGCAGTTCTTC; CDR3: CASSLSRLAGTYNEQFF
length: 17; size: NA; V: TRBV5-6; D: NA; J: TRBJ2-1; DNA: TGTGCCAGCAGCCCCCTACAGGGGAGGGTCTCCTACAATGAGCAGTTCTTC; CDR3: CASSPLQGRVSYNEQFF
length: 17; size: NA; V: TRBV28; D: NA; J: TRBJ1-4; DNA: TGTGCCAGCAGTTTATACAGGGTACCCCGGGCTAATGAAAAACTGTTTTTT; CDR3: CASSLYRVPRANEKLFF
length: 16; size: NA; V: TRBV4-1; D: TRBD1; J: TRBJ1-2; DNA: TGCGCCAGCAGCCACAAAACAGGGGAATGGGGCTATGGCTACACCTTC; CDR3: CASSHKTGEWGYGYTF
length: 14; size: NA; V: TRBV6-1; D: NA; J: TRBJ1-4; DNA: TGTGCCAGCAGTGAAGCTACAGAAAATGAAAAACTGTTTTTT; CDR3: CASSEATENEKLFF
length: 17; size: NA; V: TRBV5-6; D: TRBD1; J: TRBJ2-1; DNA: TGTGCCAGCAGCTTGTCACTCGGGGACAGGGGGTCGATTGAGCAGTTCTTC; CDR3: CASSLSLGDRGSIEQFF
length: 15; size: NA; V: TRBV4-2; D: NA; J: TRBJ1-4; DNA: TGTGCCAGCAGCCATTACCTGGGGGGGCCGGAAAAACTGTTTTTT; CDR3: CASSHYLGGPEKLFF
length: 14; size: NA; V: TRBV11-2; D: TRBD2; J: TRBJ2-7; DNA: TGTGCCAGCAGTACTAGCGGGAGGGCCTACGAGCAGTACTTC; CDR3: CASSTSGRAYEQYF
length: 17; size: NA; V: TRBV13; D: TRBD2; J: TRBJ2-3; DNA: TGTGCCAGCAGCCTGACTGGGGCGGGAGGGTTTACAGATACGCAGTATTTT; CDR3: CASSLTGAGGFTDTQYF
length: 17; size: NA; V: TRBV7-2; D: TRBD2; J: TRBJ2-7; DNA: TGTGCCAGCAGCTTCCCACTAGCGGGAGTACCCGGGGGCGAGCAGTACTTC; CDR3: CASSFPLAGVPGGEQYF
length: 15; size: NA; V: TRBV25-1; D: TRBD2; J: TRBJ2-1; DNA: TGTGCCAGCACTAAGGGGAGGGAGGGCTACAATGAGCAGTTCTTC; CDR3: CASTKGREGYNEQFF
length: 15; size: NA; V: TRBV28; D: TRBD1; J: TRBJ1-5; DNA: TGTGCCAGCAGTTTGTGGACAGGGGCAGAGCAGCCCCAGCATTTT; CDR3: CASSLWTGAEQPQHF
length: 14; size: once; V: TRBV13; D: TRBD2; J: TRBJ2-7; DNA: TGTGCCAGCAGCACCCGACTAGCGGGTCGCGAGCAGTACTTC; CDR3: CASSTRLAGREQYF
length: 15; size: NA; V: TRBV27; D: NA; J: TRBJ1-5; DNA: TGTGCCAGCAGTTTAGGGGTTTCCCGCAATCAGCCCCAGCATTTT; CDR3: CASSLGVSRNQPQHF
length: 13; size: NA; V: TRBV27; D: TRBD1; J: TRBJ1-2; DNA: TGTGCCAGCAGGGGACAGGGTAGCTATGGCTACACCTTC; CDR3: CASRGQGSYGYTF
length: 14; size: NA; V: TRBV5-1; D: NA; J: TRBJ2-7; DNA: TGCGCCAGCAGCTTGGACCCTTACACCTACGAGCAGTACTTC; CDR3: CASSLDPYTYEQYF
length: 17; size: NA; V: TRBV4-2; D: TRBD2; J: TRBJ2-3; DNA: TGTGCCAGCAGCCAAGCGTCCCTAGCGGACCTCACAGATACGCAGTATTTT; CDR3: CASSQASLADLTDTQYF
length: 14; size: NA; V: TRBV27; D: NA; J: TRBJ2-7; DNA: TGTGCCAGCAGTTTTTTGGACAGTGCCTACGAGCAGTACTTC; CDR3: CASSFLDSAYEQYF
length: 18; size: once; V: TRBV21-1; D: NA; J: TRBJ1-1; DNA: TGTGCCAGCAGCAAAGCGCACAGCAAGCATCTTATGAACACTGAAGCTTTCTTT; CDR3: CASSKAHSKHLMNTEAFF
length: 17; size: NA; V: TRBV10-1; D: NA; J: TRBJ2-1; DNA: TGCGCCAGCAGTGACTTCCGGGACCTAGGCTCCTACAATGAGCAGTTCTTC; CDR3: CASSDFRDLGSYNEQFF
length: 13; size: NA; V: TRBV11-3; D: NA; J: TRBJ2-7; DNA: TGTGCCAGCAGTTCCGAGAGCTCCTACGAGCAGTACTTC; CDR3: CASSSESSYEQYF
length: 15; size: NA; V: TRBV6-1; D: NA; J: TRBJ1-5; DNA: TGTGCCAGCAGTGATTGGAGAGGGTCCAATCAGCCCCAGCATTTT; CDR3: CASSDWRGSNQPQHF
length: 14; size: NA; V: TRBV6-6; D: TRBD2; J: TRBJ2-7; DNA: TGTGCCAGCAGTTATGTAGCGGGAGTGAACGAGCAGTACTTC; CDR3: CASSYVAGVNEQYF
length: 15; size: NA; V: TRBV4-3; D: TRBD1; J: TRBJ2-7; DNA: TGCGCCAGCAGCCAAGGGACAGGGCCTCCCTACGAGCAGTACTTC; CDR3: CASSQGTGPPYEQYF
length: 16; size: NA; V: TRBV9; D: TRBD1; J: TRBJ2-3; DNA: TGTGCCAGCAGCGCCGCGCCAGGGGGCATCGGAGATACGCAGTATTTT; CDR3: CASSAAPGGIGDTQYF
length: 15; size: few; V: TRBV19; D: NA; J: TRBJ1-5; DNA: TGTGCCAGTAGCGGCTGGGAGGGAAGGAATCAGCCCCAGCATTTT; CDR3: CASSGWEGRNQPQHF
length: 14; size: NA; V: TRBV4-1; D: NA; J: TRBJ2-7; DNA: TGCGCCAGCAGCCAAGTAGCCAGCAGCTACGAGCAGTACTTC; CDR3: CASSQVASSYEQYF
length: 14; size: few; V: TRBV15; D: NA; J: TRBJ1-1; DNA: TGTGCCACCAGCAAGCCGAGGGCGAACACTGAAGCTTTCTTT; CDR3: CATSKPRANTEAFF
length: 14; size: NA; V: TRBV19; D: NA; J: TRBJ1-5; DNA: TGTGCCAGTAGTTCATATGGGGTAGATCAGCCCCAGCATTTT; CDR3: CASSSYGVDQPQHF
length: 18; size: NA; V: TRBV28; D: TRBD1; J: TRBJ2-1; DNA: TGTGCCAGCAGTCCAGCCCCGGACAGGGAGTACCCCTACAATGAGCAGTTCTTC; CDR3: CASSPAPDREYPYNEQFF